This is a list of T cell receptor beta chains from one sample in a study of T-cell memory formation after mild COVID-19. MiXCR, run by TCRdb on the 5' RACE reads, gives a single entry per CDR3 protein. The sample yields roughly 260,000 distinct CDR3 sequences, about 15% seen once. The specimen sequenced was PBMCs or a T cell subset sorted from them (not recorded which). The receptors shown here come from a young man who had mild COVID-19 (a few samples of this study predate the infection). Cell type and time point are not known. The CDR3 runs from the conserved cysteine through the conserved F or W. A D gene is named only where the DNA matches it firmly.

v_gene: TRBV19
d_gene: -
j_gene: TRBJ1-1
CDR3aa: CASMGGASVDTEAFF

v_gene: TRBV4-1
d_gene: -
j_gene: TRBJ1-5
CDR3aa: CASSQDVGGNNQPQHF

v_gene: TRBV7-9
d_gene: -
j_gene: TRBJ1-1
CDR3aa: CASSLDRVAEAFF

v_gene: TRBV7-9
d_gene: -
j_gene: TRBJ1-1
CDR3aa: CAGALQSNTEAFF

v_gene: TRBV7-2
d_gene: -
j_gene: TRBJ1-5
CDR3aa: CASRGSGNQPQHF

v_gene: TRBV10-3
d_gene: -
j_gene: TRBJ2-1
CDR3aa: CAISESLPGSSYNEQFF

v_gene: TRBV7-2
d_gene: -
j_gene: TRBJ1-1
CDR3aa: CASRLDHTEAFF

v_gene: TRBV10-3
d_gene: -
j_gene: TRBJ2-3
CDR3aa: CAISDSRGADTQYF

v_gene: TRBV12-3/TRBV12-4
d_gene: -
j_gene: TRBJ1-2
CDR3aa: CASSLRAWGALLHGYTF

v_gene: TRBV4-3
d_gene: TRBD2
j_gene: TRBJ2-2
CDR3aa: CASSQGGGLPGELFF

v_gene: TRBV12-3/TRBV12-4
d_gene: -
j_gene: TRBJ2-7
CDR3aa: CASSYAYEQYF

v_gene: TRBV5-1
d_gene: -
j_gene: TRBJ2-3
CDR3aa: CASSLGGESTDTQYF

v_gene: TRBV6-5
d_gene: -
j_gene: TRBJ1-2
CDR3aa: CASSYGAGLVGYTF

v_gene: TRBV5-1
d_gene: -
j_gene: TRBJ1-6
CDR3aa: CASSLDGGRGSPLHF

v_gene: TRBV4-2
d_gene: -
j_gene: TRBJ2-1
CDR3aa: CASSQDRNEQFF

v_gene: TRBV7-6
d_gene: -
j_gene: TRBJ2-1
CDR3aa: CASSISWQGNNEQFF

v_gene: TRBV20-1
d_gene: TRBD1
j_gene: TRBJ1-1
CDR3aa: CSATGGFFAEAFF

v_gene: TRBV7-8
d_gene: TRBD1
j_gene: TRBJ2-2
CDR3aa: CASSRKRARGQDGELFF

v_gene: TRBV3-1
d_gene: -
j_gene: TRBJ2-7
CDR3aa: CASSQESGAAGYHEQYF

v_gene: TRBV20-1
d_gene: TRBD1
j_gene: TRBJ1-4
CDR3aa: CSAMDRGLTGGEKLFF

v_gene: TRBV29-1
d_gene: -
j_gene: TRBJ2-1
CDR3aa: CSSGAHSHNEQFF

v_gene: TRBV6-5
d_gene: TRBD2
j_gene: TRBJ2-3
CDR3aa: CASRERGASTDTQYF

v_gene: TRBV5-6
d_gene: -
j_gene: TRBJ2-6
CDR3aa: CASRPITGLVLTF

v_gene: TRBV4-2
d_gene: -
j_gene: TRBJ2-1
CDR3aa: CASSQGGADEQFF